This T cell receptor beta chain stems from a study of blood T cells in healthy people across ages. V was clipped by 5 bases and J by 11 bases; unmatched bases: 13. The germline V gene has CDR1 SEHNR and CDR2 FQNEAQ (reference sequence). This CDR3 contains 14 residues. With a J-beta primer mix and a sample-barcoded 5' primer, a second PCR ran about 6 to 11 cycles. TCRdb re-called the 5' RACE reads with MiXCR, one entry per CDR3 protein. Here the sample spans around 1,700,000 distinct CDR3 sequences, 25% to 30% being singletons. Specimen: blood. V is TRBV7-9 and J is TRBJ2-5; 8 nucleotides agree with TRBD2. This clonotype was obtained from a woman in her 30s in good health. The CDR3 sequence is CASSTGTSPGEQYF. CDR3 nucleotides: TGTGCCAGCAGCACGGGGACTAGTCCCGGAGAGCAGTACTTC.